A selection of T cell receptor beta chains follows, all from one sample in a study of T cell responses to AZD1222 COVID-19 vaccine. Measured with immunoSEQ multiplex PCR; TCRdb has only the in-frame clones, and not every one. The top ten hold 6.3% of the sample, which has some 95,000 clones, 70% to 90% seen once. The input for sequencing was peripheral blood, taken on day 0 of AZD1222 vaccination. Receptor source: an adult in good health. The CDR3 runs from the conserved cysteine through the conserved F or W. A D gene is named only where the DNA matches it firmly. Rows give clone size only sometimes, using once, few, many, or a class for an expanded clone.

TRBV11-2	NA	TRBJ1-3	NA	CASSSEGNTIYF	TGTGCCAGCAGCTCGGAAGGAAACACCATATATTTT
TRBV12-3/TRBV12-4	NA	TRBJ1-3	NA	CASSLDQRNTIYF	TGTGCCAGCAGTTTGGATCAGAGAAACACCATATATTTT
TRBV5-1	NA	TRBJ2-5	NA	CASSLVVGPLGRVETQYF	TGCGCCAGCAGCTTGGTGGTGGGACCCCTGGGCAGGGTAGAGACCCAGTACTTC
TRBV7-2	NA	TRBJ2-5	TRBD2	CASSLVPGGWETQYF	TGTGCCAGCAGCTTAGTGCCGGGAGGGTGGGAGACCCAGTACTTC
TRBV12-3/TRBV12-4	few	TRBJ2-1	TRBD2	CASVAGEVNEQFF	TGTGCCAGCGTGGCGGGAGAGGTGAATGAGCAGTTCTTC
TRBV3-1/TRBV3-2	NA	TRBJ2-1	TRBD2	CASSPLTSGTYNEQFF	TGTGCCAGCAGCCCTCTGACTAGCGGAACCTACAATGAGCAGTTCTTC
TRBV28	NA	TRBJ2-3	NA	CASSLRAGPTDTQYF	TGTGCCAGCAGTTTGAGGGCCGGACCTACAGATACGCAGTATTTT
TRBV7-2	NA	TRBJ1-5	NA	CASSLVGGAGQPQHF	TGTGCCAGCAGCTTAGTGGGAGGTGCGGGTCAGCCCCAGCATTTT
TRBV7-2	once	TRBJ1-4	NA	CASSSRGHEKLFF	TGTGCCAGCAGCTCCAGGGGACACGAAAAACTGTTTTTT
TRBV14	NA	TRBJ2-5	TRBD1	CASSPRDRQETQYF	TGTGCCAGCAGCCCTAGGGACAGGCAAGAGACCCAGTACTTC
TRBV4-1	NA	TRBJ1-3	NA	CASSQASLRNTIYF	TGCGCCAGCAGCCAAGCTTCCCTTCGAAACACCATATATTTT
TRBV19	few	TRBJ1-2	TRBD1	CASSIRGNYGYTF	TGTGCCAGTAGTATCAGGGGGAACTATGGCTACACCTTC
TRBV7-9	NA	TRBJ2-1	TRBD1	CASSSTGGSYNEQFF	TGTGCCAGCAGCTCAACAGGGGGCTCCTACAATGAGCAGTTCTTC
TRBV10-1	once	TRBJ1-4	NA	CASSESGTTEKLFF	TGCGCCAGCAGTGAGTCGGGGACTACGGAAAAACTGTTTTTT
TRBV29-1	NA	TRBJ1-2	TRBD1	CSVTGGPRYGYTF	TGCAGCGTGACAGGGGGGCCTCGCTATGGCTACACCTTC
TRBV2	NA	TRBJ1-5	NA	CASSELGGSNQPQHF	TGTGCCAGCAGTGAGTTAGGGGGGAGCAATCAGCCCCAGCATTTT
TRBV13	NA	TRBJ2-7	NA	CASSHSLADSYEQYF	TGTGCCAGCAGCCACAGCCTAGCTGACTCCTACGAGCAGTACTTC
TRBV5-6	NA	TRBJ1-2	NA	CASSFGRPNYGYTF	TGTGCCAGCAGCTTCGGCAGACCTAACTATGGCTACACCTTC
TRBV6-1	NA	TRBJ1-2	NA	CASSELVGVNYGYTF	TGTGCCAGCAGTGAATTGGTCGGAGTAAACTATGGCTACACCTTC
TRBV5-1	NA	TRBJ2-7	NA	CASSFMGQGYEQYF	TGCGCCAGCAGCTTCATGGGGCAGGGGTACGAGCAGTACTTC
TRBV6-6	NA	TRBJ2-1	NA	CASRRERYNEQFF	TGTGCCAGCAGAAGAGAGAGATACAATGAGCAGTTCTTC
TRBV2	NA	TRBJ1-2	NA	CAGGRPRAHGYTF	TGTGCCGGCGGACGGCCGAGGGCTCATGGCTACACCTTC
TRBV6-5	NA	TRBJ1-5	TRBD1	CASSDGTGESQPQHF	TGTGCCAGCAGCGACGGGACAGGGGAGAGTCAGCCCCAGCATTTT
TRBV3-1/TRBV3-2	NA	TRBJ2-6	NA	CASSQDLPGVSGANVLTF	TGTGCCAGCAGCCAAGATCTTCCAGGGGTCTCTGGGGCCAACGTCCTGACTTTC
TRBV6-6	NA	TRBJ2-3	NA	CASSRWTGSSSGGTDTQYF	TGTGCCAGCAGCCGATGGACAGGATCATCTTCGGGGGGCACAGATACGCAGTATTTT
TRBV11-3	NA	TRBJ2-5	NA	CASSSTGAGGTQYF	TGTGCCAGCAGCTCAACAGGGGCCGGGGGGACCCAGTACTTC
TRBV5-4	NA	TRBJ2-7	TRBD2	CASSLVGGGAYEQYF	TGTGCCAGCAGCTTGGTCGGCGGGGGGGCCTACGAGCAGTACTTC
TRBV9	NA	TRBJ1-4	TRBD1	CASSATGAPNEKLFF	TGTGCCAGCAGCGCGACAGGGGCCCCTAATGAAAAACTGTTTTTT
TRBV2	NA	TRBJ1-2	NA	CASSQYPIGVGGYTF	TGTGCCAGCAGTCAGTACCCTATCGGGGTCGGTGGCTACACCTTC
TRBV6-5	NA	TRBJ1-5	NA	CASSYSYSNQPQHF	TGTGCCAGCAGTTACTCGTACAGCAATCAGCCCCAGCATTTT
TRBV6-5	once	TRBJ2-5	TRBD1	CASSHLDRVQETQYF	TGTGCCAGCAGCCACCTGGACAGGGTACAAGAGACCCAGTACTTC
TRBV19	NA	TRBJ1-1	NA	CASSTLAGENTEAFF	TGTGCCAGTAGTACCCTAGCGGGGGAGAACACTGAAGCTTTCTTT
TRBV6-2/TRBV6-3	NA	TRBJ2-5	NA	CASSYVRARMQTQYF	TGTGCCAGCAGTTACGTCCGGGCTCGGATGCAGACCCAGTACTTC
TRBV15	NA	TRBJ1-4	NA	CATSRAAGRNEKLFF	TGTGCCACCAGCAGAGCCGCGGGCCGTAATGAAAAACTGTTTTTT
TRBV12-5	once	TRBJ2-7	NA	CASGLGLGVGEQYF	TGTGCTAGTGGTTTGGGTTTGGGTGTCGGCGAGCAGTACTTC
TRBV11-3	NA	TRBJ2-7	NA	CASSLGGGLHEQYF	TGTGCCAGCAGCTTAGGGGGGGGGCTGCACGAGCAGTACTTC
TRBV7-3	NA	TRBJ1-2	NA	CASSLTPENGYTF	TGTGCCAGCAGCTTAACGCCAGAAAATGGCTACACCTTC
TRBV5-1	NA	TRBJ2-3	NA	CASSLWSTDTQYF	TGCGCCAGCAGTTTGTGGTCCACAGATACGCAGTATTTT
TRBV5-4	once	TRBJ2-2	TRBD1	CASSPDRVASGELFF	TGTGCCAGCAGCCCGGACAGGGTGGCGTCTGGGGAGCTGTTTTTT